This T cell receptor beta chain came from a study of blood T cell repertoires in COVID-19. As for the study in general: Sites in the United States, Italy and Spain provided acute and convalescent COVID-19 samples. Sources were T cells, B-cell-depleted T cells, or PBMCs; the material itself was cDNA or gDNA.

How the authors handled the data: Amplification of reference gene primers was used by the study to estimate nucleated cell counts. Using immunoSEQ multiplex PCR, the repertoire was profiled, and TCRdb retains in-frame clones only, with some absent. V and J calls and clone size follow that table, whereas D and trimming were derived from the DNA. The sample yields some 130,000 clones, approximately 89% seen once. Germline CDR1 is MNHEY and CDR2 is SVGAGI. The CDR3 extends over 13 amino acids. V was pared by 2 bases and J by 15 bases, with 5 bases of the junction left unmatched. The receptor's source is a woman aged 55-70 years with acute or convalescent COVID-19. The sample was peripheral blood. The genes are TRBV6-5 and TRBJ2-1, with TRBD2 matching over 12 bases. CDR3 loop: CASSYETSGRMFF. In DNA, the CDR3 is TGTGCCAGCAGTTACGAAACTAGCGGGAGGATGTTCTTC.